The 7 T cell receptor beta chains below were found in one sample sequenced in a study of blood T cells in healthy people across ages. Alongside a J-beta primer mix, a sample-barcoded 5' primer served in a second PCR lasting roughly 7 to 11 cycles. Each CDR3 protein is one row after TCRdb ran MiXCR on the 5' RACE reads. The table includes hundreds of thousands of distinct CDR3 sequences, less than 35% detected once. The sample comprised blood. These receptors all stem from a woman of 80 years or more in good health.

J is TRBJ2-5 and V is TRBV20-1; a weak D match, TRBD2 (5 bases). Germline lookup yields CDR1 DFQATT and CDR2 SNEGSKA (reference sequence). Trimming shortened V by 0 bases and J by 3 bases, and 17 bases separated the two germline ends. This CDR3 has 16 residues. The CDR3 DNA reads as TGCAGTGCTAGAGATAAAGATAGTTATAGCGAAGAGACCCAGTACTTC. Amino acids: CSARDKDSYSEETQYF.

Only a few counts were recorded for this clonotype. The J gene is TRBJ1-6, the V gene TRBV30; D is uncertain. This CDR3 spans 13 amino acids. Germline CDR1 reads GTSNPN; CDR2 reads SVGIG (reference sequence). Trimming pared 2 bases from V and 5 bases from J, leaving 7 bases between. CDR3 in DNA: TGTGCCTGGAGTATCCAGGATAATTCACCCCTCCACTTT. Its translation: CAWSIQDNSPLHF.

This clonotype was seen a handful of times. The J gene is TRBJ2-2, the V gene TRBV4-1; possible D gene TRBD2, 6 bases. This CDR3 is 16 amino acids long. V was trimmed by 1 base and J by 6 bases, leaving 15 bases between them. The germline V gene encodes CDR1 MGHRA and CDR2 YSYEKL. The CDR3 DNA reads as TGCGCCAGCAGCCAAGGGTCGGACTGGGGGGCCGGGGAGCTGTTTTTT. Amino acid sequence: CASSQGSDWGAGELFF.

This clonotype was seen a handful of times. This chain joins TRBV11-2 and TRBJ1-5; tentatively, D is TRBD1 (6 bases). The germline V and J ends were trimmed by 5 bases and 0 bases, with 29 bases remaining between them. The length of the CDR3 is 21 residues. Germline V lookup: CDR1 SGHAT, CDR2 FQNNGV. The CDR3 region is CASSPLPLRTAVGYSNQPQHF. The CDR3 DNA sequence: TGTGCCAGCAGCCCATTACCCCTCCGGACAGCGGTTGGATATAGCAATCAGCCCCAGCATTTT.

This clonotype has only one observation. This clone may be a read error of a much larger clone one base away. The chain couples TRBV5-5 to TRBJ2-3; D is undetermined. The CDR3 contains 14 residues. Germline values: CDR1 SGHKS, CDR2 YYEKEE (reference sequence). CDR3 protein: CASNLEQATDTQYF. The DNA for the CDR3 is TGTGCCAGCAACTTGGAGCAGGCCACAGATACGCAGTATTTT.

This clonotype showed up many times. The CDR3 DNA follows: TGTGCCAGCAGGTACGACGGGCGCAATCAGCCCCAGCATTTT. Protein product: CASRYDGRNQPQHF. This chain connects TRBV2 to TRBJ1-5; D gene unclear. Germline CDR1 reads SNHLY; CDR2 reads FYNNEI. The CDR3 length is 14 residues. Trimming took 6 bases from V and 2 from J, leaving 11 bases between them.

At least ten counts were recorded for this clonotype. The chain is built from TRBV20-1 and TRBJ2-3, with a weak D call TRBD1 (5 bases). The CDR3 loop spans 14 amino acids. V was cut by 6 bases and J by 0 bases, with 13 bases left in between. Germline CDR1 DFQATT, CDR2 SNEGSKA (reference sequence). This CDR3 reads CSAMGQSSTDTQYF. CDR3 DNA sequence: TGCAGTGCCATGGGGCAGTCTAGCACAGATACGCAGTATTTT.